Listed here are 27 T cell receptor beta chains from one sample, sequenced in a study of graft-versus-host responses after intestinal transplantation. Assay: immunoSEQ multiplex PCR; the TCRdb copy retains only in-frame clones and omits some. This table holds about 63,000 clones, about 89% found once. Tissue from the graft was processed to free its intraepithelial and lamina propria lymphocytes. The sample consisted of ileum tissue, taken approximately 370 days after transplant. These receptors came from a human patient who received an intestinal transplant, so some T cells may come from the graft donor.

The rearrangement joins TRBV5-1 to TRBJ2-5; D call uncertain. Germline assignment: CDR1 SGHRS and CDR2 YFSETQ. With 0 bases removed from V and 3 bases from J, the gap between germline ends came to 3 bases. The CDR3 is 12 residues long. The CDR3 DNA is TGCGCCAGCAGCTTGGCAAAAGAGACCCAGTACTTC. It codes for CASSLAKETQYF.

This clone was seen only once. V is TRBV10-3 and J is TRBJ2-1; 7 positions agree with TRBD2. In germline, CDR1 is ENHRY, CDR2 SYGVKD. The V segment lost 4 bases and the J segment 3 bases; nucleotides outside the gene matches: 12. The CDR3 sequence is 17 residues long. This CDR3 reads CAISVGLAEGFYNEQFF. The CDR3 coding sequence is TGTGCCATCAGTGTCGGGCTAGCGGAGGGGTTCTACAATGAGCAGTTCTTC.

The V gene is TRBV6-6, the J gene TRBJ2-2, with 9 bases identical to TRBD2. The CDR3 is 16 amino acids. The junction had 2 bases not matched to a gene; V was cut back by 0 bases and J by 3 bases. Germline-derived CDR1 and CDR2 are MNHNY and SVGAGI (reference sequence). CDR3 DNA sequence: TGTGCCAGCAGTTACTCTAGCGGGAGTTACACCGGGGAGCTGTTTTTT. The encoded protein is CASSYSSGSYTGELFF.

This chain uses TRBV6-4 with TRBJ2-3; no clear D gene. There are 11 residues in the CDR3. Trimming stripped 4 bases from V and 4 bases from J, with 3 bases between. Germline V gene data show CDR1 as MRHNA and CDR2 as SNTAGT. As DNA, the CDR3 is TGTGCCAGCAGTGTAGCAGATACGCAGTATTTT. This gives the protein CASSVADTQYF.

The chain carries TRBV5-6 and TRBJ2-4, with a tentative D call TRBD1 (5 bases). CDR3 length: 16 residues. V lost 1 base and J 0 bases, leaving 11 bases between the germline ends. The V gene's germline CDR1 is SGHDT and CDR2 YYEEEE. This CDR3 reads CASSLSADRAKNIQYF. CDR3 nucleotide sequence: TGTGCCAGCAGCTTGAGTGCAGACAGAGCCAAAAACATTCAGTACTTC.

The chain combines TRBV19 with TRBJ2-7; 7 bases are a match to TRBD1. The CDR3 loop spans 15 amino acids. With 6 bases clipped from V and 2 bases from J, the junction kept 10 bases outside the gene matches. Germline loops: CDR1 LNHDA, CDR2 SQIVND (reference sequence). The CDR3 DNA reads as TGTGCCAGTAGCTCAGAGGACAGGCCCACCTACGAGCAGTACTTC. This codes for CASSSEDRPTYEQYF.

CDR3 loop: CASSTPYVGWETQYF. DNA for the CDR3: TGTGCCAGCAGCACACCCTATGTGGGATGGGAGACCCAGTACTTC. V and J are TRBV6-5 and TRBJ2-5; no firm D call. V was cut by 6 bases and J by 5 bases, with 19 bases left in between. CDR3 length equals 15 residues. In germline, CDR1 is MNHEY, CDR2 SVGAGI.

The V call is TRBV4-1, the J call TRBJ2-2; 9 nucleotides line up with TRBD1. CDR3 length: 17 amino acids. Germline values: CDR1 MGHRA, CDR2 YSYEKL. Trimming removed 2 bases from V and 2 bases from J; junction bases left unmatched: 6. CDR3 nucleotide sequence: TGCGCCAGCAGCCAATCTAGGACAGGGGCCAACACCGGGGAGCTGTTTTTT. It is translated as CASSQSRTGANTGELFF.

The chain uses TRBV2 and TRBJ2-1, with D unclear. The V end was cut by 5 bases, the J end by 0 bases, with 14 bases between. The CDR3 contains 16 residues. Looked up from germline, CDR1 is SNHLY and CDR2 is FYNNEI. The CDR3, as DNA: TGTGCCAGCAGTCTTTGGACGCGTAGCTCCTACAATGAGCAGTTCTTC. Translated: CASSLWTRSSYNEQFF.

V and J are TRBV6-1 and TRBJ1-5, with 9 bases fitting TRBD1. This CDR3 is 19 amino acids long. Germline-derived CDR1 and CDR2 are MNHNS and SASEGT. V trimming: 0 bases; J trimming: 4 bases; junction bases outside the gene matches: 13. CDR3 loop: CASSEAVTGGIRINQPQHF. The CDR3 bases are TGTGCCAGCAGTGAAGCGGTTACAGGGGGCATTAGGATAAATCAGCCCCAGCATTTT.

The CDR3, as DNA: TGTGCCAGCAGACCGCCTTTGGACACTGAAGCTTTCTTT. Protein product: CASRPPLDTEAFF. This chain uses TRBV28 with TRBJ1-1; D uncertain. Germline CDR1 reads MDHEN; CDR2 reads SYDVKM. V lost 6 bases and J lost 3, with 11 bases in between. This CDR3 spans 13 amino acids. The complete variable domain, with remaining parts taken from reference TRBV28 and TRBJ1-1, reads DVKVTQSSRYLVKRTGEKVFLECVQDMDHENMFWYRQDPGLGLRLIYFSYDVKMKEKGDIPEGYSVSREKKERFSLILESASTNQTSMYLCASRPPLDTEAFFGQGTRLTVV.

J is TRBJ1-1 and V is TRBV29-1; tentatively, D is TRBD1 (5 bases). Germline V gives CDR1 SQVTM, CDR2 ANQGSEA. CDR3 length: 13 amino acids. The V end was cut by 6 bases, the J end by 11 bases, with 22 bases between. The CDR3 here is CSVSDSVEMLAFF. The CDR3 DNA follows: TGCAGCGTCTCTGACAGCGTAGAGATGTTGGCTTTCTTT.

This CDR3 reads CASSPWVSRPPYF. CDR3 bases: TGCGCCAGCAGCCCTTGGGTCTCTCGCCCTCCGTATTTT. The V and J genes are TRBV4-1 and TRBJ2-3; D call uncertain. V was trimmed by 4 bases and J by 14 bases, leaving 19 bases between them. Germline CDR1 and CDR2: MGHRA and YSYEKL. The CDR3 covers 13 residues.

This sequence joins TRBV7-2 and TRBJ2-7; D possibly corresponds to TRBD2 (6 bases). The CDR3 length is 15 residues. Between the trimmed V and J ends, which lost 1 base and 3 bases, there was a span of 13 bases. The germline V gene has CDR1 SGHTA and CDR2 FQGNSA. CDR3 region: CASSLERWRDYEQYF. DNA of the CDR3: TGTGCCAGCAGCTTAGAACGTTGGCGGGACTACGAGCAGTACTTC.

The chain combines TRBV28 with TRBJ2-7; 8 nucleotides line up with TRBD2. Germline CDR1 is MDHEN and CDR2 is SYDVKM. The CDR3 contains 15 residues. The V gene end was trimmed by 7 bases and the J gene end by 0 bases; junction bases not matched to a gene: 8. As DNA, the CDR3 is TGTGCCAGCACCAAAAGCGGGAGAGGCTCCTACGAGCAGTACTTC. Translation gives CASTKSGRGSYEQYF.

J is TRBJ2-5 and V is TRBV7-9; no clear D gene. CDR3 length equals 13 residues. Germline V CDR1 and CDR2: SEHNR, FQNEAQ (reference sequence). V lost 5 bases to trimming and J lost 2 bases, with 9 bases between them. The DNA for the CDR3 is TGTGCCAGCAGCCCGTGGTCTCAAGAGACCCAGTACTTC. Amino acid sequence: CASSPWSQETQYF.

DNA of the CDR3: TGTGCCAGCGAACTCACAGGGGTGAATGAAGCTTTCTTT. This translates into CASELTGVNEAFF. The V gene is TRBV2, the J gene TRBJ1-1; 7 positions match TRBD1. CDR3 size: 13 residues. Per germline, CDR1 SNHLY and CDR2 FYNNEI. V dropped 8 bases and J dropped 7; count of bases not matched to a gene: 10.

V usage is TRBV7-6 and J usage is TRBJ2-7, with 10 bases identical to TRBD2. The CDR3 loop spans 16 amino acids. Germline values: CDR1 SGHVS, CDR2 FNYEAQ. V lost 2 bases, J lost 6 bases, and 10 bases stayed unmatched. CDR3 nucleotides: TGTGCCAGCAGCTTATATAGGACTAGCGGCCAGTTCGAGCAGTACTTC. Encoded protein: CASSLYRTSGQFEQYF.

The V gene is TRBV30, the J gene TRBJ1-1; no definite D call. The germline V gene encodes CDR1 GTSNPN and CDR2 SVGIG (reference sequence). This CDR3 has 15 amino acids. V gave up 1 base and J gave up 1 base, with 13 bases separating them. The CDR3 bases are TGTGCCTGGAGTGCCGTTGGACGGACGAACACTGAAGCTTTCTTT. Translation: CAWSAVGRTNTEAFF.

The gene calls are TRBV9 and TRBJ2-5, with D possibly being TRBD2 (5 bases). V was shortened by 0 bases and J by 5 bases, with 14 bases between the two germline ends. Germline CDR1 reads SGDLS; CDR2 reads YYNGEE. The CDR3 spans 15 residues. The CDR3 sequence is CASSVGPGSGETQYF. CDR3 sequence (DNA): TGTGCCAGCAGCGTAGGACCAGGTTCGGGGGAGACCCAGTACTTC.

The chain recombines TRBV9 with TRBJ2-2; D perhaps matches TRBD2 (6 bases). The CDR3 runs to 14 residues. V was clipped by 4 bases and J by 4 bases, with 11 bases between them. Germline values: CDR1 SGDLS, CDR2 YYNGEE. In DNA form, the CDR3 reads TGTGCCAGCAGCCCGCGGGATATCACCGGGGAGCTGTTTTTT. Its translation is CASSPRDITGELFF.

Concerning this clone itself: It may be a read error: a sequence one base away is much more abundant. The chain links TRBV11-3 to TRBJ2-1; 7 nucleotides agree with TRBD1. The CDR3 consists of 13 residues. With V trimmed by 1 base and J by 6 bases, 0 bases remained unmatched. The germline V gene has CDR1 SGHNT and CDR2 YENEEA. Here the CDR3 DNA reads TGTGCCAGCAGCTTAGCAGGGGGCAATGAGCAGTTCTTC. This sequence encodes CASSLAGGNEQFF.

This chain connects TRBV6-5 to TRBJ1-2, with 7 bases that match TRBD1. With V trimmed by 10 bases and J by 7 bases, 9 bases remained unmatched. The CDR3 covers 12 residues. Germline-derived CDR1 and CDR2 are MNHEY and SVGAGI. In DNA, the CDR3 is TGTGCCACAACCAGAGCAGGGGGTGGCTACACCTTC. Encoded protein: CATTRAGGGYTF.

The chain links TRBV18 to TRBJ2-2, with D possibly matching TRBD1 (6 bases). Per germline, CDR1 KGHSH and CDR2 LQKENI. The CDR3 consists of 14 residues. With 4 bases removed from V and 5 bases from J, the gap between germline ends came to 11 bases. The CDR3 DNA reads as TGTGCCAGCTCACGGACACAGGGAACCGGGGAGCTGTTTTTT. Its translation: CASSRTQGTGELFF.

CDR3 amino acids: CASSEASLWSTNTEAFF. Written as DNA, the CDR3 is TGTGCCAGCAGTGAAGCGTCCTTGTGGAGTACGAACACTGAAGCTTTCTTT. The V call is TRBV2, the J call TRBJ1-1; unclear D gene. The CDR3 totals 17 residues. Looked up from germline, CDR1 is SNHLY and CDR2 is FYNNEI. V gave up 0 bases and J gave up 1 base, with 15 bases separating them.

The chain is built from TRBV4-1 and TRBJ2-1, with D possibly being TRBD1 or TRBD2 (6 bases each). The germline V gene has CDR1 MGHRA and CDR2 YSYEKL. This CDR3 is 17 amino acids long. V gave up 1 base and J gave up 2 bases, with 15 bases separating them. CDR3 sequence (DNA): TGCGCCAGCAGCCAAGTAGTATTAAGGGGGGCCTACAATGAGCAGTTCTTC. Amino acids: CASSQVVLRGAYNEQFF.

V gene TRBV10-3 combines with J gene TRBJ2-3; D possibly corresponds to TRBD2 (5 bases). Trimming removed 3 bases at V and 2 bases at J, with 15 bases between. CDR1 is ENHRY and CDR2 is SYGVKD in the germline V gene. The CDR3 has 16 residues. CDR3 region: CAISDWSGKFTDTQYF. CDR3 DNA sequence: TGTGCCATCAGTGATTGGTCCGGGAAATTCACAGATACGCAGTATTTT.